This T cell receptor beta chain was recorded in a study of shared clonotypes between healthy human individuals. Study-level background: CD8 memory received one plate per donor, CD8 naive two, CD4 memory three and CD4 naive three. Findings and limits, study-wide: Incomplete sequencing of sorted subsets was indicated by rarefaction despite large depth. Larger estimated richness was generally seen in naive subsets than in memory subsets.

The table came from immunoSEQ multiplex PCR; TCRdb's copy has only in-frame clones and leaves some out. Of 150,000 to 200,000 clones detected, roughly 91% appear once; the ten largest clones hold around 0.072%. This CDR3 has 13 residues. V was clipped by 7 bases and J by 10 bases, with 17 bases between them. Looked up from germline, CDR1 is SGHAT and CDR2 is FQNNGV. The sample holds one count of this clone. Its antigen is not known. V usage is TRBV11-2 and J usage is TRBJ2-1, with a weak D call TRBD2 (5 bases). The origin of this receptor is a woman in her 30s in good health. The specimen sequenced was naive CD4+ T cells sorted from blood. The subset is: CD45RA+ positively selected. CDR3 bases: TGTGCCAGCACCCCCCTCGGCGGCGGGGAGCAGTTCTTC. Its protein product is CASTPLGGGEQFF.